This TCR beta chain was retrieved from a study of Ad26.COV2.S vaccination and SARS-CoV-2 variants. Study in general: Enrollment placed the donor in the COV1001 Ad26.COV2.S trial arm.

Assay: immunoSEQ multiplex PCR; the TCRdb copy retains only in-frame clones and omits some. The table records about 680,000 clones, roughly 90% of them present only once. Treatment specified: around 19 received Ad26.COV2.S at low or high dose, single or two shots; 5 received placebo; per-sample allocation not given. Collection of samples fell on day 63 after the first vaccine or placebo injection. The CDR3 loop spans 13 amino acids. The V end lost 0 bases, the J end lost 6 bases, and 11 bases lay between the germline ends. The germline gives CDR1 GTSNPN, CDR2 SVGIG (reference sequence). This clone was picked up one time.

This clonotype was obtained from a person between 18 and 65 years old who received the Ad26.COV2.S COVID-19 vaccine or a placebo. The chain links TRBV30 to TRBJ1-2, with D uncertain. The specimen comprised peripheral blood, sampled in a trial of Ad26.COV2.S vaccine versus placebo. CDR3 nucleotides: TGTGCCTGGAGTGTAGCCCAGTCGGATGGCTACACCTTC. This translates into CAWSVAQSDGYTF.